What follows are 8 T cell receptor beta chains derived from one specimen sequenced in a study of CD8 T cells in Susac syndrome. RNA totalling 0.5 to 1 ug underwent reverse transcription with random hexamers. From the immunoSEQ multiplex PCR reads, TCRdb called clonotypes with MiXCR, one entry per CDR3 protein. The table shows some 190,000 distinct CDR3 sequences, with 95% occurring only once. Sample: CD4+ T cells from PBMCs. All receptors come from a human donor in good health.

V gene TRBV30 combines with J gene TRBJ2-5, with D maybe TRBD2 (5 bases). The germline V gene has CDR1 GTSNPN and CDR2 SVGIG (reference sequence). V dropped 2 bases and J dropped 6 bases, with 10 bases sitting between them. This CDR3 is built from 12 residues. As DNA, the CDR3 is TGTGCCTGGAGTCAGGAGGCGAAGACCCAGTACTTC. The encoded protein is CAWSQEAKTQYF.

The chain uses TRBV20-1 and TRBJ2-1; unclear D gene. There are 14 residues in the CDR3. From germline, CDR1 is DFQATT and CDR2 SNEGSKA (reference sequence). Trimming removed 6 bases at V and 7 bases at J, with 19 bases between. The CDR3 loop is CSAPPRGQLNEQFF. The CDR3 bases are TGCAGTGCCCCCCCGCGCGGTCAATTGAATGAGCAGTTCTTC.

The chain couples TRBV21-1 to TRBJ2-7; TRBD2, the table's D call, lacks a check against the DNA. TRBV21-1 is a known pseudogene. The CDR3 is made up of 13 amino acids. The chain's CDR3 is CASSGTACHEQYF. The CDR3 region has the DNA TGTGCCAGCAGCGGGACTGCTTGCCACGAGCAGTACTTC.

Here the CDR3 reads CASSLPTVEAFF. CDR3 nucleotide sequence: TGTGCCAGCAGCTTACCGACAGTGGAAGCTTTCTTT. The rearrangement uses TRBV7-2 and TRBJ1-1; a weak D match, TRBD1 (5 bases). Germline V lookup: CDR1 SGHTA, CDR2 FQGNSA. CDR3 length equals 12 residues. V was clipped by 2 bases and J by 8 bases, with 9 bases between them.

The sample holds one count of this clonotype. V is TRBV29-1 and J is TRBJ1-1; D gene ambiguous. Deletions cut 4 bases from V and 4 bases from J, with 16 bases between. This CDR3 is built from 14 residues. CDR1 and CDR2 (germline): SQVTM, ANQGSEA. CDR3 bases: TGCAGCGTTGGACGGGCCGGAGTAGGCACTGAAGCTTTCTTT. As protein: CSVGRAGVGTEAFF.

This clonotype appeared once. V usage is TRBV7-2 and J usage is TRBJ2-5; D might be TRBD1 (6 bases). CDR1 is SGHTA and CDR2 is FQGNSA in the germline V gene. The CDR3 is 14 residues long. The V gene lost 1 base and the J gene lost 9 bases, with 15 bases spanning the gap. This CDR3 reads CASSLDRDPVAQYF. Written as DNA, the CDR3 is TGTGCCAGCAGCTTAGACAGGGACCCAGTGGCCCAGTACTTC.

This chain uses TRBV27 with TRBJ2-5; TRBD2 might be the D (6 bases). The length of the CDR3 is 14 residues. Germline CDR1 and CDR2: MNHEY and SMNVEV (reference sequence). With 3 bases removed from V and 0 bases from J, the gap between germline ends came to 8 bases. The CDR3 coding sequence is TGTGCCAGCAGTTTGCGGGGCTACCAAGAGACCCAGTACTTC. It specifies CASSLRGYQETQYF.

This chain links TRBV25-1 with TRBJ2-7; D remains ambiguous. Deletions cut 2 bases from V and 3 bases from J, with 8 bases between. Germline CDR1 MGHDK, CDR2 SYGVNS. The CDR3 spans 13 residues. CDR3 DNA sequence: TGTGCCAGCAGTGAAAGTGTTCTCTACGAGCAGTACTTC. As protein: CASSESVLYEQYF.